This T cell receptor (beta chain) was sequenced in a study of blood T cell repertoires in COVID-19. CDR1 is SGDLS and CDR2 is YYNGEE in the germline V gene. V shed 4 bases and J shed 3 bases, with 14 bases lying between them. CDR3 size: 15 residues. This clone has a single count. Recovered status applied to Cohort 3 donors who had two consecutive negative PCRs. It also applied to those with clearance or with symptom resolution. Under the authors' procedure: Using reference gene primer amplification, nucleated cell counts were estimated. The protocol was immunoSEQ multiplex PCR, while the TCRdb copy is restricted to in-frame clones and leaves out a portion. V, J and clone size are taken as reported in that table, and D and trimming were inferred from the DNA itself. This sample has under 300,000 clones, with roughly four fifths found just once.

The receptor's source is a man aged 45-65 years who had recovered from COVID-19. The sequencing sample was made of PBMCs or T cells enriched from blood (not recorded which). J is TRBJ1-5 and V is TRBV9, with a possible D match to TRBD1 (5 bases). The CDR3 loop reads CASSLHGGINQPQHF. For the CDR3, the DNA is TGTGCCAGCAGCCTCCACGGGGGGATCAATCAGCCCCAGCATTTT.